This passage covers 21 T cell receptor beta chains from one sample sequenced in a study of cytomegalovirus exposure and HLA in healthy donors. PCR amplification relied on 60 Vbeta primers (plus 13 Jbeta primers). Profiled with immunoSEQ multiplex PCR; TCRdb holds only in-frame clones, not every one. The sample comprises 35,000 to 50,000 clones, 63% of which are singletons, and more than 10% rests with the top ten. Sequenced input: PBMCs. Receptor source: a man aged 60-69 years in good health and CMV-seropositive.

This clone was found a few times. The chain employs TRBV29-1 and TRBJ2-7; 8 nucleotides match TRBD1. The CDR3 has 13 residues. Trimming took 8 bases from V and 2 from J; bases not matched to a gene: 8. CDR1 is SQVTM, CDR2 ANQGSEA, per germline. The CDR3 protein is CSINRQGTYEQYF. CDR3 coding DNA: TGCAGCATTAATAGACAGGGGACCTACGAGCAGTACTTC.

V gene TRBV5-1 combines with J gene TRBJ2-1; D not certain. Per the germline V gene, CDR1 is SGHRS and CDR2 is YFSETQ. Trimming stripped 3 bases from V and 4 bases from J, with 5 bases between. This CDR3 is 12 amino acids long. The CDR3 DNA follows: TGCGCCAGCAGCTCCAAATACAATGAGCAGTTCTTC. It specifies CASSSKYNEQFF.

The rearrangement joins TRBV7-2 to TRBJ2-7, with D possibly matching TRBD2 (6 bases). From germline, CDR1 is SGHTA and CDR2 FQGNSA. V dropped 1 base and J dropped 1 base, with 11 bases sitting between them. The CDR3 contains 15 residues. CDR3: CASSLDPLASYEQYF. The CDR3 nucleotides are TGTGCCAGCAGCTTAGACCCACTAGCTTCCTACGAGCAGTACTTC.

This chain uses TRBV5-1 with TRBJ1-1; TRBD1 aligns across 7 bases. CDR1 is SGHRS, CDR2 YFSETQ, per germline. There are 15 residues in the CDR3. V was clipped by 3 bases and J by 1 base; unmatched bases: 6. The CDR3 here is CASSYTGTANTEAFF. CDR3 sequence (DNA): TGCGCCAGCAGCTACACCGGGACAGCGAACACTGAAGCTTTCTTT.

V is TRBV9 and J is TRBJ2-3; D is perhaps TRBD1 (5 bases). CDR3 size: 16 residues. V lost 4 bases and J lost 0, with 15 bases in between. Germline lookup yields CDR1 SGDLS and CDR2 YYNGEE. This chain's CDR3 is CASSLWGSSSTDTQYF. The CDR3 region has the DNA TGTGCCAGCAGCCTATGGGGCAGTTCTAGCACAGATACGCAGTATTTT.

This clone showed up just a few times. In nucleotides, the CDR3 is TGTGCCACCCGGGACAGGGTATTATATGGCTACACCTTC. Its translation: CATRDRVLYGYTF. This rearrangement joins TRBV28 to TRBJ1-2, with 9 bases aligning to TRBD1. V lost 10 bases and J lost 5; bases outside the gene matches: 8. Germline assignment: CDR1 MDHEN and CDR2 SYDVKM. The CDR3 consists of 13 residues.

This chain uses TRBV4-1 with TRBJ2-2; 8 bases are shared with TRBD1. The CDR3 length is 16 residues. V was clipped by 4 bases and J by 5 bases; unmatched bases: 9. CDR1 and CDR2 from the germline V gene are MGHRA and YSYEKL. CDR3 DNA: TGCGCCAGCAGCCGGGGGCAGGGGGCGATGACCGGGGAGCTGTTTTTT. Encoded protein: CASSRGQGAMTGELFF.

The chain joins TRBV14 to TRBJ2-3, with a possible D match to TRBD2 (7 bases). The V end lost 1 base, the J end lost 3 bases, and 20 bases lay between the germline ends. CDR3 size: 18 residues. Germline CDR1 SGHDN, CDR2 FVKESK. CDR3 nucleotides: TGTGCCAGCAGCCAAGGACCCGGGCCAGGGGAGGGGACAGATACGCAGTATTTT. Residues: CASSQGPGPGEGTDTQYF.

This clone was recorded once. The rearrangement joins TRBV10-1 to TRBJ2-7, with D maybe TRBD2 (5 bases). The V gene lost 6 bases and the J gene lost 3 bases, with 15 bases spanning the gap. Per germline, CDR1 WNHNN and CDR2 SYGVQD (reference sequence). The CDR3 spans 14 residues. The DNA of the CDR3 is TGCGCCAGCAGCCCTGCTCTAGGAGGCTACGAGCAGTACTTC. As protein: CASSPALGGYEQYF.

The chain recombines TRBV30 with TRBJ2-2; 9 bases agree with TRBD2. CDR1 GTSNPN and CDR2 SVGIG come from the germline V gene (reference sequence). The CDR3 has 14 residues. V was pared by 4 bases and J by 6 bases, with 6 bases of the junction left unmatched. The CDR3 DNA reads as TGTGCCTGGAAGAAGGGCGGGAGGGCCGGGGAGCTGTTTTTT. Amino acids: CAWKKGGRAGELFF.

This clone has a handful of counts. CDR3 sequence (DNA): TGTGCCATCAGTGTGACAGGGTTTGGCTACACCTTC. Protein: CAISVTGFGYTF. The chain has TRBV10-3 and TRBJ1-2; 7 nucleotides match TRBD1. In germline, CDR1 is ENHRY, CDR2 SYGVKD. J lost 7 bases, V lost 4 bases, and 3 bases had no gene match. The CDR3 spans 12 residues.

The gene calls are TRBV19 and TRBJ2-5; weak D call: TRBD1 (6 bases). V shed 7 bases and J shed 5 bases, with 20 bases lying between them. From germline, CDR1 is LNHDA and CDR2 SQIVND (reference sequence). The CDR3 is 15 residues long. The CDR3 is CASMERGSLAETQYF. CDR3 nucleotide sequence: TGTGCCAGTATGGAGAGGGGGAGTTTGGCGGAGACCCAGTACTTC.

The chain uses TRBV7-9 and TRBJ2-1; TRBD1 agrees at 11 bases. The CDR3 is made up of 16 amino acids. V was pared by 2 bases and J by 7 bases, with 7 bases of the junction left unmatched. CDR1 is SEHNR, CDR2 FQNEAQ, per germline (reference sequence). The CDR3 bases are TGTGCCAGCAGCTTAAGGACAGGGGGCTTTCTGAATGAGCAGTTCTTC. This gives the protein CASSLRTGGFLNEQFF.

This chain uses TRBV18 with TRBJ1-4; the D gene is possibly TRBD1 (5 bases). Germline lookup yields CDR1 KGHSH and CDR2 LQKENI. V dropped 0 bases and J dropped 8 bases, with 13 bases sitting between them. This CDR3 region has 15 residues. This CDR3 reads CASSPPQGNPEKLFF. The CDR3 DNA reads as TGTGCCAGCTCACCACCCCAGGGTAACCCAGAAAAACTGTTTTTT.

This chain uses TRBV5-1 with TRBJ2-2, with D perhaps TRBD2 (6 bases). CDR3 length equals 14 residues. Trimming stripped 0 bases from V and 5 bases from J, with 8 bases between. Per germline, CDR1 SGHRS and CDR2 YFSETQ. CDR3 coding DNA: TGCGCCAGCAGCTTGGGGGGGACTACCGGGGAGCTGTTTTTT. The encoded protein is CASSLGGTTGELFF.

The rearrangement links TRBV21-1 to TRBJ1-2; the D call TRBD1 from the table was never checked on the DNA. TRBV21-1 is an annotated pseudogene. The CDR3 is 15 amino acids. The CDR3 reads CASSNPRTGRYGYTF. The DNA for the CDR3 is TGTGCCAGCAGCAACCCCCGGACAGGACGGTATGGCTACACCTTC.

The chain is built from TRBV5-1 and TRBJ2-2, with D tentatively TRBD1 (6 bases). Germline values: CDR1 SGHRS, CDR2 YFSETQ. The V and J ends lost 5 bases and 5 bases respectively, with 22 bases between them. The CDR3 contains 17 residues. The CDR3 sequence is CASRDLTGTPKTGELFF. CDR3 DNA sequence: TGCGCCAGCAGGGATCTGACCGGGACACCTAAAACCGGGGAGCTGTTTTTT.

The chain is built from TRBV28 and TRBJ2-2; perhaps TRBD2 as D (6 bases). Germline CDR1 and CDR2: MDHEN and SYDVKM. The CDR3 spans 15 residues. The ends were cut back, 7 bases at V and 7 bases at J, with 19 bases in the middle. CDR3 nucleotide sequence: TGTGCCAGCACCCCGGGGTGGGAGGTGGTCGGGGAGCTGTTTTTT. Its translation is CASTPGWEVVGELFF. Combining the CDR3 with reference TRBV28 and TRBJ2-2 gives the whole variable domain DVKVTQSSRYLVKRTGEKVFLECVQDMDHENMFWYRQDPGLGLRLIYFSYDVKMKEKGDIPEGYSVSREKKERFSLILESASTNQTSMYLCASTPGWEVVGELFFGEGSRLTVL.

This clone was seen just once. V gene TRBV27 combines with J gene TRBJ2-7; possible D gene TRBD1, 6 bases. Germline V lookup: CDR1 MNHEY, CDR2 SMNVEV (reference sequence). Trimming cost V 6 bases and J 4 bases, with 13 bases left between them. CDR3 length: 13 residues. The CDR3 here is CASSPRGTYEQYF. The CDR3 region has the DNA TGTGCCAGCAGCCCCAGGGGAACTTACGAGCAGTACTTC.

The gene calls are TRBV30 and TRBJ1-1, with D unclear. This CDR3 has 12 residues. The V end was cut by 1 base, the J end by 1 base, with 4 bases between. Germline values: CDR1 GTSNPN, CDR2 SVGIG (reference sequence). The CDR3 is CAWSDSNTEAFF. CDR3 nucleotides: TGTGCCTGGAGTGACTCGAACACTGAAGCTTTCTTT.

This clone is medium-sized within its sample. The CDR3 nucleotides read TGTGCCAGCAGCCGGGACAGGTCCTACGAGCAGTACTTC. Its translation is CASSRDRSYEQYF. The chain joins TRBV14 to TRBJ2-7; 8 bases map to TRBD1. The germline CDR1 and CDR2 sequences are SGHDN and FVKESK. The length of the CDR3 is 13 residues. Trimming cost V 4 bases and J 1 base; bases outside gene matches: 0.